This TCR beta chain was sequenced during a study of blood T cell repertoires in COVID-19. Looking at the study overall: Material from acute and convalescent COVID-19 was sourced from the United States, Italy and Spain. PBMCs, B-cell-depleted T cells, or T cells were the source of the cDNA or gDNA that made up the material.

The V end lost 2 bases, the J end lost 7 bases, and 9 bases lay between the germline ends. Per the germline V gene, CDR1 is MNHEY and CDR2 is SVGAGI. The CDR3 is 14 amino acids. Original processing methods: Counts of nucleated cells, estimated from reference gene primer amplification, were obtained. Sequenced by immunoSEQ multiplex PCR; TCRdb stores in-frame clones only, minus some. The V and J calls and clone size are taken from that table; D and trimming were inferred from the DNA. The sample yields about 240,000 clones, 82% seen once. This TCR was recovered from a woman aged 60-70 years with active or convalescent COVID-19. The sample taken for sequencing was peripheral blood. This chain links TRBV6-5 with TRBJ1-6, with D perhaps TRBD1 (6 bases). CDR3 region: CASSYGQWNSPLHF. The CDR3 region has the DNA TGTGCCAGCAGTTACGGACAGTGGAATTCACCCCTCCACTTT.